This TCR beta chain is drawn from a study of T-cell reconstitution after alpha-beta-depleted transplantation in children. Researchers prepared the TCRbeta library using unique molecular identifiers, the study reports. TCRdb re-analysed the PCR reads in MiXCR, keeping a single row per CDR3 protein. This table holds approximately 83,000 distinct CDR3 sequences, about 12% found once. This clonotype was detected many times. The starting material was PBMCs from the stem cell graft donor, obtained from the stem cell graft. The sequence derives from a human donor who donated a stem cell graft to a child with inherited bone marrow failure.

The CDR3 loop reads CSGASPGQTQYF. DNA of the CDR3: TGCAGCGGCGCCTCCCCGGGGCAGACCCAGTACTTC. The V call is TRBV29-1, the J call TRBJ2-5, with D possibly called TRBD1 or TRBD2 (5 bases each). The V and J ends lost 7 bases and 6 bases respectively, with 15 bases between them. CDR3 length: 12 residues. Germline CDR1 SQVTM, CDR2 ANQGSEA.